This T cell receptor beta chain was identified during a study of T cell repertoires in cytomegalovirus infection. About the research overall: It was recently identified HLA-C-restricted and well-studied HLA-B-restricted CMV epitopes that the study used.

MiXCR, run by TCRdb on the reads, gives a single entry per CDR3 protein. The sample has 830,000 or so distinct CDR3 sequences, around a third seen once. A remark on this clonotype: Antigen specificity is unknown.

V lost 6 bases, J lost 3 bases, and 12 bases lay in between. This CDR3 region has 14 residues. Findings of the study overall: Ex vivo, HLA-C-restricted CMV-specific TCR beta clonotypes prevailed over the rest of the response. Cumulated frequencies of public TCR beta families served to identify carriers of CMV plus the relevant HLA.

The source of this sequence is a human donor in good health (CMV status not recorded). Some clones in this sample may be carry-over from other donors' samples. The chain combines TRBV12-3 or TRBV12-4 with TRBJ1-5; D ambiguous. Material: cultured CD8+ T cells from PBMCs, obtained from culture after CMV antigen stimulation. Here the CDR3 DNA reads TGTGCCAGCAGCCTAGGGATTAACAATCAGCCCCAGCATTTT. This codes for CASSLGINNQPQHF.